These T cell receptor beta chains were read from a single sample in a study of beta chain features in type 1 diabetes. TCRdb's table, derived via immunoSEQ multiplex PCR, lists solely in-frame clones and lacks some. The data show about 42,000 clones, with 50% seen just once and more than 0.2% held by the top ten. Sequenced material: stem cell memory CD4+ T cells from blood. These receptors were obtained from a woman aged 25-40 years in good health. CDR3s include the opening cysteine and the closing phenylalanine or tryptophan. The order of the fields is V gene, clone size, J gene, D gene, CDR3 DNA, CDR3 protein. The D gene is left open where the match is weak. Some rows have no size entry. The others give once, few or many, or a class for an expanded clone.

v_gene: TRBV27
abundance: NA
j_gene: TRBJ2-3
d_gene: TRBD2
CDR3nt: TGTGCCAGCAGTTCGACGACTAGCGGGTACACAGATACGCAGTATTTT
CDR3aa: CASSSTTSGYTDTQYF

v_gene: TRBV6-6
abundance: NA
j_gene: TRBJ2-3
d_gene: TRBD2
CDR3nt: TGTGCCAGCAGGATAGCGGGGGCGAAAGGGGCAGATACGCAGTATTTT
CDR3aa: CASRIAGAKGADTQYF

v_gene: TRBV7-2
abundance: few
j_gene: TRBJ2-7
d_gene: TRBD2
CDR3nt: TGTGCCAGCAGACAGGGACTAGCGGGGGGCTACGAGCAGTACTTC
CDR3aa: CASRQGLAGGYEQYF

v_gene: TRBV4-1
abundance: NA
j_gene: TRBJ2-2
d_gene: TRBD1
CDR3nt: TGCGCCAGCAGCCAACCGGACAGGGTAAACACCGGGGAGCTGTTTTTT
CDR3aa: CASSQPDRVNTGELFF

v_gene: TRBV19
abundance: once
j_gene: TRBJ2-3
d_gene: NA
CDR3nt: TGTGCCAGTACCTCCAGGTGGTTAGGTCCAGATACGCAGTATTTT
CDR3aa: CASTSRWLGPDTQYF

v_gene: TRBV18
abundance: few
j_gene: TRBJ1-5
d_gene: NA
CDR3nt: TGTGCCAGCTCACCATGGGGGGGAGGTAATCAGCCCCAGCATTTT
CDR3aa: CASSPWGGGNQPQHF

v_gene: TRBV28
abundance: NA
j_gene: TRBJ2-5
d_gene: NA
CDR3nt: TGTGCCAGCAGTCTCCTGGGGGGGGCCTACCAAGAGACCCAGTACTTC
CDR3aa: CASSLLGGAYQETQYF

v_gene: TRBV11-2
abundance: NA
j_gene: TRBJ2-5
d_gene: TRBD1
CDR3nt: TGTGCCAGCAGCTCCGTAGGCAGGGGGCCCCTCGAGACCCAGTACTTC
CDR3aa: CASSSVGRGPLETQYF

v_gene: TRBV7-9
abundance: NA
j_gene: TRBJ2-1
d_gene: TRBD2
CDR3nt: TGTGCCAGCAGCGCAGTCTATAGCGGGAGGGTTAATGAGCAGTTCTTC
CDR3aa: CASSAVYSGRVNEQFF

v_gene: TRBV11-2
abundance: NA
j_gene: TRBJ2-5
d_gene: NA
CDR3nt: TGTGCCAGCAGCCTCCAAATTAAGACTCGATTTGGGGAGACCCAGTACTTC
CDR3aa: CASSLQIKTRFGETQYF

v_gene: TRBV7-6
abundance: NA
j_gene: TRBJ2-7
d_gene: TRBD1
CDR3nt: TGTGCCAGCAGCTTAGTTTCGGGACAGAGCTACGAGCAGTACTTC
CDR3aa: CASSLVSGQSYEQYF

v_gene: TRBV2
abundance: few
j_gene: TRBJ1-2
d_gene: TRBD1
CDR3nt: TGTGCCAGCAGTGAAGCCGGACAGGGGTCGTCTGGCTACACCTTC
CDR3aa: CASSEAGQGSSGYTF

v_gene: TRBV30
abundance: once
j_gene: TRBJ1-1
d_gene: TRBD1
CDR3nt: TGTGCCTGGAGGAACGCCTTGGTGGAGGGGGCACACACTGAAGCTTTCTTT
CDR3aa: CAWRNALVEGAHTEAFF

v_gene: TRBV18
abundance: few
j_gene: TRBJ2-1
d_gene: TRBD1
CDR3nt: TGTGCCAGCTCACCTCAGGGGGCTATTTCCTACAATGAGCAGTTCTTC
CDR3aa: CASSPQGAISYNEQFF

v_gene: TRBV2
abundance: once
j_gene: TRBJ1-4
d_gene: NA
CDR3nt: TGTGCCAGCAGACTACAGGGAGTTCGTGAAAAACTGTTTTTT
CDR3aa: CASRLQGVREKLFF

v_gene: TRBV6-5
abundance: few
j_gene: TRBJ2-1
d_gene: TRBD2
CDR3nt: TGTGCCAGCAGTCTAGCGGGGACCTACAATGAGCAGTTCTTC
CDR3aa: CASSLAGTYNEQFF

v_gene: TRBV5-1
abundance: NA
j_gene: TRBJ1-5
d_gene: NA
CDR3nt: TGCGCCAGCAGCGTAGGACTGAATAGCAATCAGCCCCAGCATTTT
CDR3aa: CASSVGLNSNQPQHF

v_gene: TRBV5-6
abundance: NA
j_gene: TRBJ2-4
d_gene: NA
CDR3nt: TGTGCCAGCAGCTCGGGGGATCGGGGCGGACTAGCCAAAAACATTCAGTACTTC
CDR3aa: CASSSGDRGGLAKNIQYF

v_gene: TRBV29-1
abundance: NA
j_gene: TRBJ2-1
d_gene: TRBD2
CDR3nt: TGCAGCGGGCGGACCGGGACTAGCGTTTTCAATGAGCAGTTCTTC
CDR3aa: CSGRTGTSVFNEQFF

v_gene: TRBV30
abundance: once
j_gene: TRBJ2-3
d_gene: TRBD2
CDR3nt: TGTGCCTGGATACAGGGGACTAGCGGTTCCACAGATACGCAGTATTTT
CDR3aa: CAWIQGTSGSTDTQYF

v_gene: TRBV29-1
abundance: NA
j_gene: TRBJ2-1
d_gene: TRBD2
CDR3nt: TGCAGCGTTGATCTAGCGGGAGGGGGGCAGTTCTTC
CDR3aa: CSVDLAGGGQFF

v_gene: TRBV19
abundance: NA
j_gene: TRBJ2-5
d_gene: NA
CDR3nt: TGTGCCAGTAGTATACAGGGGTGGTTAGAGACCCAGTACTTC
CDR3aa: CASSIQGWLETQYF

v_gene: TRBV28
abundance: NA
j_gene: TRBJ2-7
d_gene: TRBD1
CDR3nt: TGTGCCAGCAAACCGACAGGGGAAACCTACGAGCAGTACTTC
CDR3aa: CASKPTGETYEQYF

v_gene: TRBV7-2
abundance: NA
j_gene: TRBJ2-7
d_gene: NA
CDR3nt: TGTGCCAGCAGCTTTTACGGGACAATCATCTACGAGCAGTACTTC
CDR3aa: CASSFYGTIIYEQYF

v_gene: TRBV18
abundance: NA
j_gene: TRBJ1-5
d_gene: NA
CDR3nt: TGTGCCAGCTCACCACCCGGGGGCAATCAGCCCCAGCATTTT
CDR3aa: CASSPPGGNQPQHF

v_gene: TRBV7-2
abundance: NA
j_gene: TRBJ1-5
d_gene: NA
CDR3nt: TGTGCCAGCAGCTTAGAGAGAAATCAGCCCCAGCATTTT
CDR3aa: CASSLERNQPQHF

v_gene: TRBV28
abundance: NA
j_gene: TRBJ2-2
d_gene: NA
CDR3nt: TGTGCCAGCAGTTTGAACGGGAGGGGGCTGGCCGGGGAGCTGTTTTTT
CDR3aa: CASSLNGRGLAGELFF

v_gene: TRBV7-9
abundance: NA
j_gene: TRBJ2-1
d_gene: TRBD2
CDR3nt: TGTGCCAGCAGCTCACGGAGGACTAGCGGGGGAGGGTGGAGGAATGAGCAGTTCTTC
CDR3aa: CASSSRRTSGGGWRNEQFF

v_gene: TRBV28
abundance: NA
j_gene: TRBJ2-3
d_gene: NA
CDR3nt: TGTGCCAGCAGTTTACCCCCGACAGATACGCAGTATTTT
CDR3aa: CASSLPPTDTQYF

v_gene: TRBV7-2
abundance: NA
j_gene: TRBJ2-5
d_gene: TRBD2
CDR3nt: TGTGCCAGCAGCTCCCACGGGGGGGCGGGAGTACAAGAGACCCAGTACTTC
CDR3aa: CASSSHGGAGVQETQYF

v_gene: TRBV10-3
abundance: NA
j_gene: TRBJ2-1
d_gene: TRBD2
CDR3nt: TGTGCCATCAAAGCTAGCGGGAGTGATTACAATGAGCAGTTCTTC
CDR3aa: CAIKASGSDYNEQFF

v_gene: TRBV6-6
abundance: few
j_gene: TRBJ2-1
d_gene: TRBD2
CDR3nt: TGTGCCAGCGAGGAGAATTCTAGCGGATGGGGGAATGAGCAGTTCTTC
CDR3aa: CASEENSSGWGNEQFF

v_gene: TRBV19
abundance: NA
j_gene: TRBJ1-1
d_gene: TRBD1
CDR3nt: TGTGCCAGTAGTATCGGACAGGGGGCATACACTGAAGCTTTCTTT
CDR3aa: CASSIGQGAYTEAFF

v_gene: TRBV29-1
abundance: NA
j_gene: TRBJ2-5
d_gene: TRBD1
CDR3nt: TGCAGCGCAGGACAGGTCCAAGAGACCCAGTACTTC
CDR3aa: CSAGQVQETQYF

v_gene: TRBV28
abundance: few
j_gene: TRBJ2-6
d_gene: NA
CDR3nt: TGTGCCAGCAGTTTATCAGGGGCTGGGGCCAACGTCCTGACTTTC
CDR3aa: CASSLSGAGANVLTF

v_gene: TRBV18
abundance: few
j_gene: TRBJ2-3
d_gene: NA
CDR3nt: TGTGCCAGCTCACCCGGGTTGACAGATACGCAGTATTTT
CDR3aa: CASSPGLTDTQYF

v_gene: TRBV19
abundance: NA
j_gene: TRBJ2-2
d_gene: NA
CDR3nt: TGTGCCAGTAGTTCCAGGGGGAACACCGGGGAGCTGTTTTTT
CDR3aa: CASSSRGNTGELFF

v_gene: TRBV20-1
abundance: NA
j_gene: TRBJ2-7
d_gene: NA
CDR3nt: TGCAGTGCTAGTCGGGGCGAGCAGTACTTC
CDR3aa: CSASRGEQYF

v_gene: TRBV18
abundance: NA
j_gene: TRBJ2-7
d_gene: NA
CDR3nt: TGTGCCAGCTCACCCCTGACAGATTCCTACGAGCAGTACTTC
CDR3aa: CASSPLTDSYEQYF

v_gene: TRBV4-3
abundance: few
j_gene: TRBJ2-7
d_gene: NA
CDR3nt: TGCGCCAGCAGCCAAGTCGCGGCCCCAACCTCCTACGAGCAGTACTTC
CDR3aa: CASSQVAAPTSYEQYF

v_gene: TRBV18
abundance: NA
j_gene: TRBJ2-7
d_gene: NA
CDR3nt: TGTGCCAGCTCACCACGGTCTCGGGTAGGAATGTCCTACGAGCAGTACTTC
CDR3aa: CASSPRSRVGMSYEQYF

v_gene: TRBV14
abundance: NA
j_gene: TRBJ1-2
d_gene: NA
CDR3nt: TGTGCCAGCAGCCGCAGGGACTTTGGCTACACCTTC
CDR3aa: CASSRRDFGYTF

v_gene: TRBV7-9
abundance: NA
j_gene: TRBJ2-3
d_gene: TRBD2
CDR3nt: TGTGCCAGCAGCTTAACTAGCGGGAGAACGACAGATACGCAGTATTTT
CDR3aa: CASSLTSGRTTDTQYF

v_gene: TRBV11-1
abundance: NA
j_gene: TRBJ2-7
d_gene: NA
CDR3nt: TGTGCCAGCAGCGCGAAAAGCTCCTACGAGCAGTACTTC
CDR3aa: CASSAKSSYEQYF

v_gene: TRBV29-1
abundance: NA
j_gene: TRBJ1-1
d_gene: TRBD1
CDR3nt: TGCAGCGTTGTGGGCCGGGACAGGGTGGTCACTGAAGCTTTCTTT
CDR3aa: CSVVGRDRVVTEAFF